This T cell receptor beta chain derives from a study of brain T cells in children with intractable seizures. Only cases whose brain tissue showed the highest T cell transcript signatures were sequenced. Germline CDR1 SEHNR, CDR2 FQNEAQ (reference sequence). The V and J ends lost 2 bases and 6 bases, in that order; junction bases with no gene match: 10. The CDR3 consists of 16 residues. General study points: HCMV serostatus was not known, and viral specificity came from CDR3 similarity only.

Regarding this clone: Its antigen is not identified.

Using immunoSEQ multiplex PCR, the repertoire was profiled, and TCRdb retains in-frame clones only, with some absent. The sample comprises about 80,000 clones, more than 75% of which are singletons, and approximately 25% rests with the top ten. This specimen consisted of peripheral blood, obtained at surgery. The chain is built from TRBV7-9 and TRBJ2-3, with TRBD2 identical over 8 bases. The source is a girl aged 2 to 10 with Rasmussen encephalitis and intractable seizures. CDR3: CASSLMVAGRRDTQYF. DNA of the CDR3: TGTGCCAGCAGCTTAATGGTAGCGGGGCGCCGGGATACGCAGTATTTT.